This T cell receptor (beta chain) is drawn from a study of T cell responses to AZD1222 COVID-19 vaccine. Assay used: immunoSEQ multiplex PCR; TCRdb lists only in-frame clones, some missing. This sample has 52,000 or so clones; roughly 80% occur once, and the top ten carry 25% to 30%. The CDR3 contains 14 residues. The V gene lost 7 bases and the J gene lost 6 bases, with 19 bases spanning the gap. CDR1 MNHEY and CDR2 SVGAGI come from the germline V gene. Study observations and caveats: Baseline serology detected seropositivity in only five or six AZD1222 recipients. The study reported that nearly half of spike-specific TCRs target unmutated variant regions. Two AZD1222 administrations were followed by greater Spike-specific TCR breadth and depth.

In regard to this clone: Its antigen is not known.

This TCR was recovered from an adult in good health. Sequencing used peripheral blood, obtained on day 0 of AZD1222 vaccination. The chain links TRBV6-5 to TRBJ2-7; D is possibly TRBD2 (7 bases). This CDR3 is CASKWGGGQPEQYF. As DNA, the CDR3 is TGTGCCAGCAAGTGGGGGGGCGGGCAGCCCGAGCAGTACTTC.